The rows below give T cell receptor beta chains drawn from one sample of a study of blood T cell repertoires in COVID-19. Measured with immunoSEQ multiplex PCR; TCRdb has only the in-frame clones, and not every one. Here the sample spans about 80,000 clones, over 80% being singletons. Source material: peripheral blood. Receptors originate from a man aged 55-75 years with active or convalescent COVID-19. CDR3s include the opening cysteine and the closing phenylalanine or tryptophan. D genes are given only for firm matches. Rows may omit the clone size; those that give it use once, few, many or a size class.

d_call	v_call	clone_size	j_call	cdr3_aa	cdr3_nt
TRBD1	TRBV10-3	NA	TRBJ1-5	CATQGAYSNQPQHF	TGTGCCACCCAGGGGGCCTATAGCAATCAGCCCCAGCATTTT
TRBD1	TRBV19	NA	TRBJ1-4	CASSVGTVNNEKLFF	TGTGCCAGTAGTGTCGGGACAGTTAATAATGAAAAACTGTTTTTT
NA	TRBV2	NA	TRBJ1-4	CASSPDRLNEKLFF	TGTGCCAGCAGTCCCGACAGGCTCAATGAAAAACTGTTTTTT
TRBD1	TRBV9	NA	TRBJ2-2	CASSVFDRGFTGELFF	TGTGCCAGCAGCGTATTCGACAGGGGGTTCACCGGGGAGCTGTTTTTT
NA	TRBV29-1	NA	TRBJ2-7	CSVEFGAESSYEQYF	TGCAGCGTTGAATTTGGTGCGGAGAGCTCCTACGAGCAGTACTTC
TRBD1	TRBV19	few	TRBJ1-1	CARSDRVKRAVSNTEAFF	TGTGCCCGATCGGACAGGGTTAAACGCGCCGTATCGAACACTGAAGCTTTCTTT
TRBD2	TRBV19	once	TRBJ2-3	CASSTPRGGQDTQYF	TGTGCCAGTAGTACGCCCCGGGGGGGCCAAGATACGCAGTATTTT
TRBD1	TRBV7-2	NA	TRBJ1-4	CASSLDRAVQKLFF	TGTGCCAGCAGCCTGGACAGGGCCGTCCAAAAACTGTTTTTT
TRBD2	TRBV9	NA	TRBJ2-5	CASSGSGGVLWETQYF	TGTGCCAGCAGCGGTAGCGGGGGGGTTCTCTGGGAGACCCAGTACTTC
TRBD1	TRBV19	NA	TRBJ1-3	CASSGALDRVSGNTIYF	TGTGCCAGTAGTGGGGCCTTGGACAGGGTCTCTGGAAACACCATATATTTT
NA	TRBV4-3	once	TRBJ2-7	CASSQDSRGPYEQYF	TGCGCCAGCAGCCAAGATTCCAGGGGACCCTACGAGCAGTACTTC
NA	TRBV27	NA	TRBJ2-2	CASSLDSYTGELFF	TGTGCCAGCAGTTTGGACAGTTACACCGGGGAGCTGTTTTTT
TRBD1	TRBV15	NA	TRBJ2-7	CATSRRFQGAYEQYF	TGTGCCACCAGCCGTCGATTCCAGGGGGCCTACGAGCAGTACTTC
NA	TRBV9	NA	TRBJ1-6	CASSVAAGVNSPLHF	TGTGCCAGCAGCGTAGCCGCGGGGGTAAACTCACCCCTCCACTTT
TRBD2	TRBV15	NA	TRBJ2-1	CATRGPQGGGYNEQFF	TGTGCCACCAGGGGCCCCCAAGGCGGGGGCTACAATGAGCAGTTCTTC